One and the same sample provided the 18 T cell receptor beta chains below, sequenced in a study of shared clonotypes between healthy human individuals. Using immunoSEQ multiplex PCR, the repertoire was profiled, and TCRdb retains in-frame clones only, with some absent. The table records 2 million to 2.5 million clones, around 90% of them present only once. Sequenced: naive CD4+ T cells from PBMCs. Subset noted: CD45RA+ positively selected. The receptors come from a man in his late teens or twenties in good health. Some clones in this sample may be carry-over from other donors' samples.

This rearrangement joins TRBV27 to TRBJ1-2; 7 bases agree with TRBD1. This CDR3 spans 13 amino acids. V shed 2 bases and J 8 bases; nucleotides not matched to a gene: 5. Germline CDR1 and CDR2: MNHEY and SMNVEV (reference sequence). The CDR3 sequence: CASSLQDRSGYTF. CDR3 coding DNA: TGTGCCAGCAGTTTACAGGACAGGAGCGGCTACACCTTC.

J is TRBJ2-7 and V is TRBV6-8; 7 positions agree with TRBD2. The length of the CDR3 is 15 residues. Germline CDR1 is MNHGY and CDR2 is SAAAGT. V lost 6 bases to trimming and J lost 9 bases; unmatched junction nucleotides: 17. CDR3 coding DNA: TGTGCCAGCAGGCTCATTTCGGGAGGCCTGCTCAGGCAGTACTTC. Translated: CASRLISGGLLRQYF.

This chain uses TRBV6-6 with TRBJ2-3; possible D gene TRBD1, 6 bases. Germline V gives CDR1 MNHNY, CDR2 SVGAGI (reference sequence). The CDR3 has 14 amino acids. Trimming took off 2 bases at V and 6 bases at J, with 12 bases between the two ends. CDR3 DNA sequence: TGTGCCAGCAGTTACGGAGAGGGGGACGATACGCAGTATTTT. It encodes CASSYGEGDDTQYF.

This clone was counted between two and nine times. Other DNA sequences in this specimen translate into the identical CDR3. This rearrangement joins TRBV28 to TRBJ1-5, with D unclear. The CDR3 has 12 residues. Trimming removed 3 bases at V and 3 bases at J, with 3 bases between. The germline CDR1 and CDR2 sequences are MDHEN and SYDVKM. The CDR3 coding sequence is TGTGCCAGCAGTTTGGTCAATCAGCCCCAGCATTTT. It specifies CASSLVNQPQHF.

The rearrangement uses TRBV6-1 and TRBJ2-7; 13 bases align to TRBD2. The J segment lost 4 bases and the V segment lost 4 bases, leaving 10 bases of the junction unmatched. This CDR3 has 17 amino acids. In germline, CDR1 is MNHNS, CDR2 SASEGT. The DNA for the CDR3 is TGTGCCAGCAGTGTCCGGACTAGCGGGAGTTCGCCTTACGAGCAGTACTTC. Translated, it gives CASSVRTSGSSPYEQYF.

The chain employs TRBV6-1 and TRBJ1-1, with D tentatively TRBD1 (6 bases). V gave up 6 bases and J gave up 5 bases, with 13 bases separating them. The CDR3 is 13 amino acids. Germline V gene sequence: CDR1 MNHNS, CDR2 SASEGT. This CDR3 is CASSVGAETEAFF. DNA of the CDR3: TGTGCCAGCAGCGTGGGGGCCGAAACTGAAGCTTTCTTT.

V and J are TRBV7-6 and TRBJ2-3, with 7 bases matching TRBD1. The CDR3 runs to 16 residues. Germline-derived CDR1 and CDR2 are SGHVS and FNYEAQ. With 1 base clipped from V and 2 bases from J, the junction kept 6 bases outside the gene matches. Written as DNA, the CDR3 is TGTGCCAGCAGCTTAGTCGGACAGGAAACCACAGATACGCAGTATTTT. It codes for CASSLVGQETTDTQYF.

The chain has TRBV6-1 and TRBJ1-4; tentative D call: TRBD1 (6 bases). The CDR3 length is 14 residues. Trimming cost V 8 bases and J 8 bases, with 18 bases left between them. In germline, CDR1 is MNHNS, CDR2 SASEGT. The CDR3 spells CASRLLGGQEKLFF. Here the CDR3 DNA reads TGTGCCAGCCGTTTGCTTGGGGGGCAAGAAAAACTGTTTTTT.

The chain carries TRBV19 and TRBJ1-2; D is uncertain. The ends were cut back, 7 bases at V and 1 base at J, with 7 bases in the middle. This CDR3 region has 12 residues. Germline V gene sequence: CDR1 LNHDA, CDR2 SQIVND (reference sequence). The CDR3 bases are TGTGCCAGTACCCCCCATAACTATGGCTACACCTTC. It is translated as CASTPHNYGYTF.

CDR3 nucleotides: TGTGCCATCAGGGGCAGTAGCGGGAGAGTAGATGAGCAGTTCTTC. Its translation is CAIRGSSGRVDEQFF. The chain joins TRBV10-3 to TRBJ2-1, with 9 bases fitting TRBD2. With V trimmed by 6 bases and J by 8 bases, 11 bases remained unmatched. There are 15 residues in the CDR3. The germline gives CDR1 ENHRY, CDR2 SYGVKD.

The chain is built from TRBV4-1 and TRBJ1-2; D may be TRBD1 (6 bases). Germline lookup yields CDR1 MGHRA and CDR2 YSYEKL. CDR3 length: 15 residues. Trimming stripped 3 bases from V and 8 bases from J, with 19 bases between. In nucleotides, the CDR3 is TGCGCCAGCAGCCAGGGGGGCGCCATAATGGGCGGCTACACCTTC. Protein product: CASSQGGAIMGGYTF.

The chain couples TRBV29-1 to TRBJ1-1; TRBD1 might be the D (6 bases). Germline lookup yields CDR1 SQVTM and CDR2 ANQGSEA. V was clipped by 7 bases and J by 3 bases, with 15 bases between them. The CDR3 runs to 13 residues. DNA of the CDR3: TGCAGCGATTCGAGGGACAAGTACACTGAAGCTTTCTTT. This encodes CSDSRDKYTEAFF.

This chain links TRBV6-5 with TRBJ2-7; 9 nucleotides align to TRBD1. Trimming at V came to 6 bases and at J to 5 bases, leaving 8 bases not matched to a gene. This CDR3 is 14 amino acids long. Germline-derived CDR1 and CDR2 are MNHEY and SVGAGI. CDR3 DNA sequence: TGTGCCAGCAGGGCCCGGGACAGGGTCCACGAGCAGTACTTC. This codes for CASRARDRVHEQYF.

This clone has only one observation. This same CDR3 is encoded by further DNA sequences in the sample. This chain links TRBV5-1 with TRBJ2-5; the D is unclear. Germline-derived CDR1 and CDR2 are SGHRS and YFSETQ. Between the trimmed V and J ends, which lost 1 base and 2 bases, there was a span of 9 bases. The CDR3 loop spans 14 amino acids. CDR3 in amino acids: CASSLLTSQETQYF. CDR3 DNA: TGCGCCAGCAGCTTGTTGACGAGTCAAGAGACCCAGTACTTC.

V gene TRBV30 combines with J gene TRBJ2-1; no clear D gene. The V gene lost 7 bases and the J gene lost 0 bases, with 13 bases spanning the gap. Germline CDR1 is GTSNPN and CDR2 is SVGIG (reference sequence). This CDR3 comprises 14 residues. The CDR3 nucleotides read TGTGCCTCCTCGCGCCGAAGCTCCTACAATGAGCAGTTCTTC. It is translated as CASSRRSSYNEQFF.

On this clone: Distinct nucleotide sequences in the sample also encode this CDR3. This chain connects TRBV7-9 to TRBJ1-1; a weak D match, TRBD1 (5 bases). Per germline, CDR1 SEHNR and CDR2 FQNEAQ (reference sequence). The CDR3 has 14 amino acids. Trimming removed 4 bases from V and 4 bases from J, with 13 bases in between. The CDR3: CASSSGQGSTEAFF. The CDR3 DNA reads as TGTGCCAGCAGCTCCGGACAAGGTAGCACTGAAGCTTTCTTT.

The chain links TRBV28 to TRBJ1-4, with D uncertain. In germline, CDR1 is MDHEN, CDR2 SYDVKM. The germline V and J ends were trimmed by 8 bases and 6 bases, with 13 bases remaining between them. The CDR3 loop spans 13 amino acids. The CDR3 protein is CASLVRGDEKLFF. CDR3 DNA sequence: TGTGCCAGCTTAGTGAGAGGAGATGAAAAACTGTTTTTT.

V gene TRBV18 combines with J gene TRBJ2-7; possible D gene TRBD2, 5 bases. This CDR3 is built from 13 residues. Deletions cut 5 bases from V and 0 bases from J, with 8 bases between. CDR1 and CDR2 from the germline V gene are KGHSH and LQKENI. The CDR3 nucleotides read TGTGCCAGCTCAGTCGGACTCTCCTACGAGCAGTACTTC. Translation gives CASSVGLSYEQYF.